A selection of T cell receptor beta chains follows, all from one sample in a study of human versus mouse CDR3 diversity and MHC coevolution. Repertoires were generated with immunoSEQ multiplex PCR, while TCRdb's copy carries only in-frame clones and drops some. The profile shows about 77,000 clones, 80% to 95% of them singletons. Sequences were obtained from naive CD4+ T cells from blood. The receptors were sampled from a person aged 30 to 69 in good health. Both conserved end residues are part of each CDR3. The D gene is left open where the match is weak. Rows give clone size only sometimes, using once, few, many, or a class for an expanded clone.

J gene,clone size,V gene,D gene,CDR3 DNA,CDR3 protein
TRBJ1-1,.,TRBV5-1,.,TGCGCCAGCAGCTCAGGTCAGGGTTGGACTGAAGCTTTCTTT,CASSSGQGWTEAFF
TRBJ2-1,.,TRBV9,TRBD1,TGTGCCAGCAGCGAGACAGGGGTGGCACACAATGAGCAGTTCTTC,CASSETGVAHNEQFF
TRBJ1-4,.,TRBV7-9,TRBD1,TGTGCCAGCAGCTTAAGTACTTGGACTACACAGGGGGAAAAACTGTTTTTT,CASSLSTWTTQGEKLFF
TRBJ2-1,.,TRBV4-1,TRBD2,TGCGCCAGCAGCCAGACCTCCGGGACTAGCTCCTATGAGCAGTTCTTC,CASSQTSGTSSYEQFF
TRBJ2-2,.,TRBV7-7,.,TGTGCCGGCAGCTTAGTCGAAGGGGCGGCCGGGGAGCTGTTTTTT,CAGSLVEGAAGELFF
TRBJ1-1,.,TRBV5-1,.,TGCGCCAGCAGCTTGGACATCTTGAACACTGAAGCTTTCTTT,CASSLDILNTEAFF
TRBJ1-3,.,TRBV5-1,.,TGCGCCAGCAGCTTTACAGGGCTAGGCCCTGGAAACACCATATATTTT,CASSFTGLGPGNTIYF
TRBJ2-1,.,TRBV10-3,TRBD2,TGTGCCATCAGCCCCGGACTAGCGAGTTTTAATGAGCAGTTCTTC,CAISPGLASFNEQFF
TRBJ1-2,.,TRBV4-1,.,TGCGCCAGCAGCCAGGGGGCAGACCGATATGGCTACACCTTC,CASSQGADRYGYTF
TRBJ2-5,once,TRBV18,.,TGTGCCAGCTCACTCGGGGAGACCCAGTACTTC,CASSLGETQYF
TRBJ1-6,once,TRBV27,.,TGTGCCAGCAGTTTGGGGGGCTCCTATAATTCACCCCTCCACTTT,CASSLGGSYNSPLHF
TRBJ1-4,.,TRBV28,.,TGTGCCAGCAGTTTTAGGGGTGAAAAACTGTTTTTT,CASSFRGEKLFF
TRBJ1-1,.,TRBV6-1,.,TGTGCCAGCAGTGAGCAGGAGAACACTGAAGCTTTCTTT,CASSEQENTEAFF
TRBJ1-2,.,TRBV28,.,TGTGCCAGCAACGACTACCCAGGGACACCGCCTAACTATGGCTACACCTTC,CASNDYPGTPPNYGYTF
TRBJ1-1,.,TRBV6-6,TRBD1,TGTGCCAGCAGTTACTCCAGTCAGGGGGCGCGAGCTTTCTTT,CASSYSSQGARAFF
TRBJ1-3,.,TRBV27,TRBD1,TGTGCCAGCAGCCGGACAGGGCCAATCTCTGGAAACACCATATATTTT,CASSRTGPISGNTIYF
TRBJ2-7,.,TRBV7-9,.,TGTGCCAGCAGCCCGGACGGACAGACCTACGAGCAGTACTTC,CASSPDGQTYEQYF
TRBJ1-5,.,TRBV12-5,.,TGTGCTAGTGGTTTGGTACGGGGAATTGGAGACAATCAGCCCCAGCATTTT,CASGLVRGIGDNQPQHF
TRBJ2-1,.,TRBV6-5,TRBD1,TGTGCCAGCAGTTTCCAGGGGGCAAGGTCCTACAATGAGCAGTTCTTC,CASSFQGARSYNEQFF
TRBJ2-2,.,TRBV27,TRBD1,TGTGCCAGCAGGGACAGGGGGAACACCGGGGAGCTGTTTTTT,CASRDRGNTGELFF
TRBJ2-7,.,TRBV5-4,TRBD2,TGTGCCAGCAGCCCAGCCAGCGGGAGTTCCGAGCAGTACTTC,CASSPASGSSEQYF
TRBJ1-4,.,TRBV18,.,TGTGCCAGCTCACAGGGGTTAAAACTGTTTTTT,CASSQGLKLFF
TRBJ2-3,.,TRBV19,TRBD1,TGTGCCAGTAAGGACAGGGGGAAAAACACAGATACGCAGTATTTT,CASKDRGKNTDTQYF
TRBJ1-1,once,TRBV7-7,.,TGTGCCAGCAGCTTAAACACGAACACTGAAGCTTTCTTT,CASSLNTNTEAFF